One and the same sample provided the 32 T cell receptor beta chains below, sequenced in a study of Ad26.COV2.S vaccination and SARS-CoV-2 variants (dated by TCRdb to 2020 to 2023). Sample treatment or condition, as interpreted from the label and publication: some 19 received Ad26.COV2.S at low or high dose, single or two shots; 5 received placebo; per-sample allocation not given. For vaccine and placebo recipients, repertoires were sequenced using samples collected on day 63 after the first injection. To prepare the library, the immunoSEQ multiplex PCR assay was applied. This is the immuneACCESS table as TCRdb keeps it, with only in-frame sequences that have V and J called. A part of the clones is gone; compared with another copy, unresolved V genes explain less than half, and the rest is unexplained. This sample has hundreds of thousands of clones in its table, and roughly nine tenths of those were observed once. Jointly, the top ten make up around 1.5% of the sample.

The specimen was peripheral blood, collected in a trial of Ad26.COV2.S vaccine versus placebo. The source is a person aged 18-65 years who received the Ad26.COV2.S COVID-19 vaccine or a placebo.

The chain links TRBV23-1 to TRBJ2-6; 7 bases align to TRBD2. TRBV23-1 is recorded as an ORF, its role being uncertain. This CDR3 has 20 amino acids. V lost 0 bases, J lost 0 bases, and 11 bases stayed unmatched. The CDR3 DNA follows: TGCGCCAGCAGTCAATCGATCCTTGGCAGGGAGGGCTCTGGGGCCAACGTCCTGACTTTC. Protein product: CASSQSILGREGSGANVLTF.

This chain uses TRBV7-9 with TRBJ2-3; 7 nucleotides align to TRBD2. The J segment lost 2 bases and the V segment lost 2 bases, leaving 7 bases of the junction unmatched. Germline-derived CDR1 and CDR2 are SEHNR and FQNEAQ (reference sequence). This CDR3 comprises 16 residues. CDR3 DNA sequence: TGTGCCAGCAGCTTATGGTCCACTAGCGTCACAGATACGCAGTATTTT. The encoded protein is CASSLWSTSVTDTQYF.

The chain employs TRBV7-9 and TRBJ2-3, with D possibly matching TRBD2 (6 bases). CDR1 and CDR2 (germline): SEHNR, FQNEAQ (reference sequence). Trimming removed 3 bases from V and 2 bases from J, with 12 bases in between. The CDR3 loop spans 15 amino acids. CDR3 in amino acids: CASSFGSRATDTQYF. The DNA for the CDR3 is TGTGCCAGCAGCTTCGGGAGCCGTGCCACAGATACGCAGTATTTT.

V usage is TRBV3-1 (or the pseudogene TRBV3-2) and J usage is TRBJ2-7; 8 nucleotides agree with TRBD1. The CDR3 has 15 residues. Germline lookup yields CDR1 LGHDT and CDR2 YNNKEL (reference sequence). The V and J ends lost 3 bases and 6 bases, in that order; junction bases with no gene match: 10. The CDR3 DNA reads TGTGCCAGCAGCCAGAATCAGGGGGCTTCGGGCGAGCAGTACTTC. It translates to CASSQNQGASGEQYF.

The chain couples TRBV24-1 to TRBJ2-1; 12 positions agree with TRBD2. After removal of 10 bases from V and 4 bases from J, the junction contained 4 bases not matched to a gene. The CDR3 extends over 14 amino acids. Germline V lookup: CDR1 KGHDR, CDR2 SFDVKD. CDR3 loop: CATGTSGRYNEQFF. DNA of the CDR3: TGTGCCACGGGCACTAGCGGGAGGTACAATGAGCAGTTCTTC.

The CDR3 DNA reads TGTGCCTGGAGTTTCGGCCAGGGGAGGGAAAAACTGTTTTTT. It encodes CAWSFGQGREKLFF. The chain is built from TRBV30 and TRBJ1-4; the D gene is possibly TRBD1 (6 bases). CDR1 and CDR2 from the germline V gene are GTSNPN and SVGIG (reference sequence). V dropped 2 bases and J dropped 8 bases, with 15 bases sitting between them. The CDR3 contains 14 residues.

J is TRBJ1-3 and V is TRBV30, with 10 bases aligning to TRBD1. This CDR3 contains 16 residues. V lost 5 bases to trimming and J lost 4 bases; unmatched junction nucleotides: 11. Germline lookup yields CDR1 GTSNPN and CDR2 SVGIG (reference sequence). This CDR3 is CAWAPGTGAGGNTIYF. The CDR3 region has the DNA TGTGCCTGGGCGCCCGGGACAGGGGCAGGAGGAAACACCATATATTTT. Drawing the rest from reference TRBV30 and TRBJ1-3, the complete variable domain is SQTIHQWPATLVQPVGSPLSLECTVEGTSNPNLYWYRQAAGRGLQLLFYSVGIGQISSEVPQNLSASRPQDRQFILSSKKLLLSDSGFYLCAWAPGTGAGGNTIYFGEGSWLTVV.

This clone was observed a single time. The rearrangement uses TRBV15 and TRBJ2-1, with D possibly being TRBD1 (6 bases). Looked up from germline, CDR1 is LNHNV and CDR2 is YYDKDF (reference sequence). CDR3 size: 15 residues. The V and J ends lost 2 bases and 7 bases respectively, with 15 bases between them. CDR3 sequence reads: CATSRPTGKGNEQFF. The DNA of the CDR3 is TGTGCCACCAGCAGACCTACAGGGAAAGGAAATGAGCAGTTCTTC. The full variable domain, its missing parts supplied by reference TRBV15 and TRBJ2-1, is DAMVIQNPRYQVTQFGKPVTLSCSQTLNHNVMYWYQQKSSQAPKLLFHYYDKDFNNEADTPDNFQSRRPNTSFCFLDIRSPGLGDTAMYLCATSRPTGKGNEQFFGPGTRLTVL.

The chain carries TRBV4-2 and TRBJ1-2; 8 nucleotides match TRBD1. Germline CDR1 reads LGHNA; CDR2 reads YNFKEQ. J was trimmed by 3 bases and V by 8 bases; bases with no gene match: 14. This CDR3 is 16 amino acids long. CDR3 residues: CASRRTGSEIHYGYTF. The CDR3 region has the DNA TGTGCCAGCCGAAGGACAGGGTCGGAAATTCACTATGGCTACACCTTC.

V gene TRBV18 combines with J gene TRBJ2-1; 10 positions match TRBD2. V shed 2 bases and J 9 bases; nucleotides not matched to a gene: 10. Per the germline V gene, CDR1 is KGHSH and CDR2 is LQKENI. CDR3 length: 16 amino acids. Written as DNA, the CDR3 is TGTGCCAGCTCACCAGACGTTCTAGCGGGGGCGGGTGAGCAGTTCTTC. Translating it yields CASSPDVLAGAGEQFF.

The rearrangement links TRBV5-1 to TRBJ2-7, with 7 bases identical to TRBD1. The CDR3 extends over 15 amino acids. CDR1 SGHRS and CDR2 YFSETQ come from the germline V gene. V lost 5 bases and J lost 4; bases outside the gene matches: 12. The CDR3 DNA is TGCGCCAGCAGTTTACAGGGGTCCGGGTTGTACGAGCAGTACTTC. As protein: CASSLQGSGLYEQYF.

This clone was seen a single time. The chain carries TRBV29-1 and TRBJ2-7, with D possibly being TRBD2 (7 bases). Germline CDR1 SQVTM, CDR2 ANQGSEA. The CDR3 runs 17 residues. V gave up 4 bases and J gave up 3 bases, with 25 bases separating them. CDR3 sequence reads: CSVGSGLSGGRVYEQYF. The DNA of the CDR3 is TGCAGCGTTGGGTCAGGGTTATCGGGGGGCCGAGTCTACGAGCAGTACTTC.

The chain has TRBV5-1 and TRBJ2-3; 10 positions match TRBD2. Germline values: CDR1 SGHRS, CDR2 YFSETQ. This CDR3 is built from 17 residues. J was trimmed by 4 bases and V by 2 bases; bases with no gene match: 10. The CDR3 nucleotides read TGCGCCAGCAGCTTCCTATCCGGGACTAGCGTTCCAGATACGCAGTATTTT. It yields the protein CASSFLSGTSVPDTQYF.

J is TRBJ1-1 and V is TRBV12-3 or TRBV12-4; no reliable D call. V lost 5 bases, J lost 6 bases, and 10 bases lay in between. The CDR3 length is 12 residues. The CDR3 DNA sequence: TGTGCCAGCAGTGTTCAAGGGTCTGAAGCTTTCTTT. Protein sequence: CASSVQGSEAFF.

Remarks on this clone: A single base separates this from a much larger clone, so it may be a read error. The sample contains more than one DNA sequence encoding this CDR3. This chain joins TRBV7-9 and TRBJ2-7; 7 bases fit TRBD1. Germline V gene sequence: CDR1 SEHNR, CDR2 FQNEAQ (reference sequence). The J segment lost 4 bases and the V segment lost 5 bases, leaving 5 bases of the junction unmatched. The CDR3 has 13 residues. The CDR3 loop reads CASSPGTVYEQYF. DNA for the CDR3: TGTGCCAGCAGCCCCGGGACAGTATACGAGCAGTACTTC.

This chain uses TRBV9 with TRBJ2-5; D is possibly TRBD1 (6 bases). Trimming shortened V by 4 bases and J by 5 bases, and 24 bases separated the two germline ends. Per the germline V gene, CDR1 is SGDLS and CDR2 is YYNGEE. CDR3 length equals 17 residues. The CDR3 is CASSPFPLGGDDETQYF. Written as DNA, the CDR3 is TGTGCCAGCAGCCCCTTTCCCCTAGGGGGAGATGACGAGACCCAGTACTTC.

This chain connects TRBV6-5 to TRBJ1-5; D is unclear. The CDR3 loop spans 13 amino acids. Germline loops: CDR1 MNHEY, CDR2 SVGAGI. The germline V and J ends were trimmed by 6 bases and 7 bases, with 13 bases remaining between them. The CDR3 sequence: CASRRAPGQPQHF. The CDR3 DNA is TGTGCCAGCAGACGGGCCCCCGGGCAGCCCCAGCATTTT.

The CDR3 here is CASSRTDRENEKLFF. As DNA, the CDR3 is TGTGCCAGCAGCAGGACGGACAGGGAAAATGAAAAACTGTTTTTT. The rearrangement joins TRBV7-9 to TRBJ1-4; 8 nucleotides match TRBD1. With 5 bases clipped from V and 5 bases from J, the junction kept 7 bases outside the gene matches. CDR1 is SEHNR and CDR2 is FQNEAQ in the germline V gene (reference sequence). This CDR3 contains 15 residues.

This clone was detected once. This chain links TRBV6-2 or TRBV6-3 with TRBJ2-3; 8 bases fit TRBD2. The V gene's germline CDR1 is MNHEY and CDR2 SVGEGT. With V trimmed by 0 bases and J by 0 bases, 8 bases remained unmatched. There are 18 residues in the CDR3. The CDR3: CASSYSTVTSGSTDTQYF. CDR3 bases: TGTGCCAGCAGTTACTCGACGGTTACTAGCGGAAGCACAGATACGCAGTATTTT.

This chain connects TRBV7-6 to TRBJ1-1; maybe TRBD1 (6 bases). The CDR3 extends over 15 amino acids. In germline, CDR1 is SGHVS, CDR2 FNYEAQ. The ends were cut back, 2 bases at V and 9 bases at J, with 19 bases in the middle. CDR3 in amino acids: CASSLFGSLTGKAFF. DNA of the CDR3: TGTGCCAGCAGCTTATTCGGTTCACTAACAGGGAAAGCTTTCTTT. The variable domain in full, completed from reference TRBV7-6 and TRBJ1-1, reads GAGVSQSPRYKVTKRGQDVALRCDPISGHVSLYWYRQALGQGPEFLTYFNYEAQQDKSGLPNDRFSAERPEGSISTLTIQRTEQRDSAMYRCASSLFGSLTGKAFFGQGTRLTVV.

V is TRBV6-5 and J is TRBJ1-4; D is unclear. The CDR3 runs to 14 residues. Looked up from germline, CDR1 is MNHEY and CDR2 is SVGAGI. The germline V and J ends were trimmed by 6 bases and 4 bases, with 12 bases remaining between them. The CDR3 is CASRISQLNEKLFF. Here the CDR3 DNA reads TGTGCCAGCAGAATCAGCCAACTTAATGAAAAACTGTTTTTT.

The chain combines TRBV18 with TRBJ2-7; 8 bases are a match to TRBD2. Germline V gene data show CDR1 as KGHSH and CDR2 as LQKENI. The V segment lost 5 bases and the J segment 5 bases; nucleotides outside the gene matches: 2. The CDR3 is made up of 12 amino acids. The CDR3 nucleotides are TGTGCCAGCTCATATAGCGGGGACGAGCAGTACTTC. Encoded protein: CASSYSGDEQYF. Filled out from reference TRBV18 and TRBJ2-7, the complete variable domain reads NAGVMQNPRHLVRRRGQEARLRCSPMKGHSHVYWYRQLPEEGLKFMVYLQKENIIDESGMPKERFSAEFPKEGPSILRIQQVVRGDSAAYFCASSYSGDEQYFGPGTRLTVT.

On this clone itself: The sample contains more than one DNA sequence encoding this CDR3. The chain recombines TRBV3-1 (or the pseudogene TRBV3-2) with TRBJ1-3; D remains ambiguous. The V end lost 0 bases, the J end lost 1 base, and 7 bases lay between the germline ends. Germline assignment: CDR1 LGHDT and CDR2 YNNKEL (reference sequence). The CDR3 extends over 15 amino acids. CDR3 nucleotides: TGTGCCAGCAGCCAAGATACGAGATCTGGAAACACCATATATTTT. Translation: CASSQDTRSGNTIYF.

This rearrangement joins TRBV5-1 to TRBJ2-5; D tentatively fits TRBD1 or TRBD2 (6 bases each). Germline assignment: CDR1 SGHRS and CDR2 YFSETQ. CDR3 length: 16 residues. The V gene lost 5 bases and the J gene lost 1 base, with 18 bases spanning the gap. CDR3 sequence reads: CASRPLTRGVQETQYF. In DNA, the CDR3 is TGCGCCAGCAGACCGCTGACTAGGGGGGTCCAAGAGACCCAGTACTTC. The entire variable domain, with the rest obtained from reference TRBV5-1 and TRBJ2-5, is as follows: KAGVTQTPRYLIKTRGQQVTLSCSPISGHRSVSWYQQTPGQGLQFLFEYFSETQRNKGNFPGRFSGRQFSNSRSEMNVSTLELGDSALYLCASRPLTRGVQETQYFGPGTRLLVL.

The chain employs TRBV30 and TRBJ2-1; weak D call: TRBD2 (5 bases). Germline V lookup: CDR1 GTSNPN, CDR2 SVGIG (reference sequence). V was shortened by 4 bases and J by 0 bases, with 10 bases between the two germline ends. This CDR3 region has 14 residues. Here the CDR3 DNA reads TGTGCCTGGAAGAGCGGAAACTCCTACAATGAGCAGTTCTTC. Encoded protein: CAWKSGNSYNEQFF. The full variable domain, rest sourced from reference TRBV30 and TRBJ2-1, is SQTIHQWPATLVQPVGSPLSLECTVEGTSNPNLYWYRQAAGRGLQLLFYSVGIGQISSEVPQNLSASRPQDRQFILSSKKLLLSDSGFYLCAWKSGNSYNEQFFGPGTRLTVL.

The chain joins TRBV18 to TRBJ2-1, with D possibly being TRBD2 (5 bases). CDR1 and CDR2 from the germline V gene are KGHSH and LQKENI. Trimming removed 4 bases at V and 6 bases at J, with 7 bases between. The CDR3 extends over 12 amino acids. The CDR3 loop reads CASSLGLNEQFF. CDR3 DNA: TGTGCCAGCTCACTAGGACTCAATGAGCAGTTCTTC.

The J gene is TRBJ2-3, the V gene TRBV13; 13 positions agree with TRBD2. The CDR3 runs to 16 residues. V dropped 4 bases and J dropped 2; count of bases not matched to a gene: 3. CDR1 PRHDT and CDR2 FYEKMQ come from the germline V gene (reference sequence). Written as DNA, the CDR3 is TGTGCCAGCAGCTCCGGGACTAGCGGGAACACAGATACGCAGTATTTT. It is translated as CASSSGTSGNTDTQYF.

Regarding this clone: A much bigger clone sits one base away, suggesting this may be a read error. The rearrangement links TRBV6-5 to TRBJ2-6; D ambiguous. Deletions cut 2 bases from V and 0 bases from J, with 5 bases between. CDR1 is MNHEY and CDR2 is SVGAGI in the germline V gene. The CDR3 has 15 residues. The CDR3 DNA reads as TGTGCCAGCAGTTACGAGAGCTCTGGGGCCAACGTCCTGACTTTC. As protein: CASSYESSGANVLTF.

This chain uses TRBV5-6 with TRBJ2-7; D gene ambiguous. Trimming took 5 bases from V and 3 from J, leaving 18 bases between them. The germline V gene has CDR1 SGHDT and CDR2 YYEEEE. The CDR3 is made up of 15 amino acids. The CDR3 protein is CASSWEGLESYEQYF. The DNA of the CDR3 is TGTGCCAGCAGTTGGGAAGGGCTAGAGAGCTACGAGCAGTACTTC.

V gene TRBV18 combines with J gene TRBJ2-2; 8 bases align to TRBD1. V was pared by 6 bases and J by 1 base, with 4 bases of the junction left unmatched. The CDR3 runs to 15 residues. CDR1 and CDR2 (germline): KGHSH, LQKENI. The CDR3 loop reads CASSLGTGNTGELFF. The DNA of the CDR3 is TGTGCCAGCTCTCTCGGGACAGGGAACACCGGGGAGCTGTTTTTT.

This chain joins TRBV5-1 and TRBJ2-7; D call uncertain. V lost 0 bases and J 0 bases, leaving 10 bases between the germline ends. The CDR3 consists of 15 residues. Germline V gene sequence: CDR1 SGHRS, CDR2 YFSETQ. The CDR3 sequence is CASSLGHERSYEQYF. The CDR3, as DNA: TGCGCCAGCAGCTTGGGGCACGAGCGCTCCTACGAGCAGTACTTC.

This clone came up once. The V gene is TRBV7-9, the J gene TRBJ2-5; possibly TRBD2 for D (5 bases). The V gene lost 3 bases and the J gene lost 1 base, with 12 bases spanning the gap. In germline, CDR1 is SEHNR, CDR2 FQNEAQ (reference sequence). The CDR3 is 15 residues long. CDR3 sequence reads: CASSFSGVGQETQYF. Written as DNA, the CDR3 is TGTGCCAGCAGCTTCTCCGGGGTGGGCCAAGAGACCCAGTACTTC.